The clone carrying this T cell receptor (beta chain) was observed at least ten times. This sample is drawn from a study of kidney transplant recipient with SARS-CoV-2 infection. From the reads, TCRdb called clonotypes with MiXCR, one entry per CDR3 protein. The sample yields about 240,000 distinct CDR3 sequences, 29% seen once. This receptor was taken from a male patient aged 25-45 years who had COVID-19 and was a kidney transplant recipient. Part of the T cells may come from the graft donor. Sequences were derived from a blood sample, sampled at baseline and between days 110 and 120 from a kidney transplant recipient.

The CDR3 loop is CASSHGALGRGREAFF. CDR3 coding DNA: TGCGCCAGCAGCCACGGGGCACTGGGGAGGGGGAGGGAAGCTTTCTTT. The V gene is TRBV10-2, the J gene TRBJ1-1; a possible D gene is TRBD1 (6 bases). The ends were cut back, 6 bases at V and 8 bases at J, with 25 bases in the middle. Germline loops: CDR1 WSHSY, CDR2 SAAADI. This CDR3 is built from 16 residues.